This T cell receptor (beta chain) was sequenced in a study of OX40 agonist ivuxolimab in advanced cancers. On the study more broadly: Anti-PD-1, anti-PD-L1 or anti-CTLA-4 therapy given earlier was allowed, and roughly 38% had some.

Measured with immunoSEQ multiplex PCR; TCRdb has only the in-frame clones, and not every one. Here the sample spans fewer than 90,000 clones, approximately 89% being singletons. Losses at the gene ends were 2 bases for V and 7 bases for J; bases not matched to a gene: 14. Germline V lookup: CDR1 MGHRA, CDR2 YSYEKL. CDR3 length: 17 amino acids. The sequencing used CD4+ or CD8+ T cells sorted from blood, collected in a trial of the OX40 agonist ivuxolimab. The TCR was taken from an adult with an advanced solid tumor such as melanoma, head and neck, liver or kidney cancer. The chain combines TRBV4-1 with TRBJ2-7, with TRBD2 identical over 10 bases. CDR3 amino acids: CASSQPASGSWGGEQYF. CDR3 nucleotides: TGCGCCAGCAGCCAACCCGCTAGCGGGAGTTGGGGGGGGGAGCAGTACTTC.